This TCR beta chain emerged from a study of Graves' ophthalmopathy and Graves' hyperthyroidism. Study findings and constraints: Among thyroid clonotypes expanded above 0.001 frequency, most also appeared in blood. Progression of ophthalmopathy was predicted by the model with approximately 71% sensitivity and around 72% specificity.

As concerns this clonotype: What it recognizes is unknown.

The authors amplified TCR beta CDR3 regions from RNA transcripts. HTBI primers were employed in first-round RT-PCR, then a second-round multiplex PCR followed. In TCRdb, the multiplex PCR reads were re-called with MiXCR into one record per CDR3 protein. The table records 650,000 to 900,000 distinct CDR3 sequences, roughly 40% of them present only once. From germline, CDR1 is WNHNN and CDR2 SYGVQD (reference sequence). This CDR3 has 14 amino acids. Trimming cost V 3 bases and J 0 bases, with 8 bases left between them. Sequencing was done on a sample of peripheral blood. The receptor was isolated from an adult man with Graves' ophthalmopathy. The gene calls are TRBV10-1 and TRBJ2-5, with D maybe TRBD1 (5 bases). DNA of the CDR3: TGCGCCAGCAGTGACCCGGACAACCAAGAGACCCAGTACTTC. Amino acids: CASSDPDNQETQYF.